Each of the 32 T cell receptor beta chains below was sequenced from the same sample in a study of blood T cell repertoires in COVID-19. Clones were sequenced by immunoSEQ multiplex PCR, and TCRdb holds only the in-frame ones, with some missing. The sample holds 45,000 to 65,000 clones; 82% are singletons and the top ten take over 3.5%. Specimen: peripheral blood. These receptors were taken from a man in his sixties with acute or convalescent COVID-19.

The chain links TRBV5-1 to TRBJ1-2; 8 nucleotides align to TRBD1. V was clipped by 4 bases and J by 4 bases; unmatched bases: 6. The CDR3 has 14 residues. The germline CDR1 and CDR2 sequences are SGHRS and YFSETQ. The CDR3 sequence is CASSTGQGSYGYTF. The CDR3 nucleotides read TGCGCCAGCAGCACCGGACAGGGCAGCTATGGCTACACCTTC.

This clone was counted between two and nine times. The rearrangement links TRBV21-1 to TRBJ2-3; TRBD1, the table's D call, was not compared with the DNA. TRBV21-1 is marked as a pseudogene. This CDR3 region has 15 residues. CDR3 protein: CASSKGRTATDTQYF. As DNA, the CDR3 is TGTGCCAGCAGCAAAGGACGGACAGCCACAGATACGCAGTATTTT.

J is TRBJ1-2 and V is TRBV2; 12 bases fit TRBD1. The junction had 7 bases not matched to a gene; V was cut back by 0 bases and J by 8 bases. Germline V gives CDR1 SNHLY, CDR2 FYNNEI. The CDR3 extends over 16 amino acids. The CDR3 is CASSEARGTGGRGYTF. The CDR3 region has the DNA TGTGCCAGCAGTGAAGCTAGGGGGACAGGGGGCCGGGGCTACACCTTC.

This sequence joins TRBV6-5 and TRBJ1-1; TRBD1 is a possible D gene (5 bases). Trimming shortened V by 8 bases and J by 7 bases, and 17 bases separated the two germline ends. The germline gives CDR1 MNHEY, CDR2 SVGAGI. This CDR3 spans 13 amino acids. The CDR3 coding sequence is TGTGCCAGCGGGGGGGTTTCGATGGATGAAGCTTTCTTT. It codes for CASGGVSMDEAFF.

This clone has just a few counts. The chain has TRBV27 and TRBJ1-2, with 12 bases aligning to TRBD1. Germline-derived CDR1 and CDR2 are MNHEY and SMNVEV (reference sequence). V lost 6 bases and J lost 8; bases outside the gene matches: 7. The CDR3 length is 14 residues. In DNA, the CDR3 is TGTGCCAGCAGGGCGGGGGACAGGGGGCAAGGCTACACCTTC. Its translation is CASRAGDRGQGYTF.

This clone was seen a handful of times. The CDR3 region has the DNA TGTGCCATCAACTTAGGCGACAGGGGGACAGATACGCAGTATTTT. Protein sequence: CAINLGDRGTDTQYF. The rearrangement links TRBV10-3 to TRBJ2-3, with 9 nucleotides matching TRBD1. The germline CDR1 and CDR2 sequences are ENHRY and SYGVKD. The trim removed 7 bases at V and 3 bases at J, leaving 8 bases unmatched. This CDR3 is 15 amino acids long.

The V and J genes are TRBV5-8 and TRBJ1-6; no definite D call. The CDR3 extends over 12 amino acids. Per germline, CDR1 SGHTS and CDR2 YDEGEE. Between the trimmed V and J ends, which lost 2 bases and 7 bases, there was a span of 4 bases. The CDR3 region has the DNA TGTGCCAGCAGCTTCAGGAATTCACCCCTCCACTTT. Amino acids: CASSFRNSPLHF.

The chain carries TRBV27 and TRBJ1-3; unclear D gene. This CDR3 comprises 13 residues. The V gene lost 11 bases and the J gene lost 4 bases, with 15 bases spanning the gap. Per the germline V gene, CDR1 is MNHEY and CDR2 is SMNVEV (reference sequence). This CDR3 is CASRVASGNTIYF. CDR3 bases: TGTGCCTCCCGGGTAGCCTCGGGAAACACCATATATTTT.

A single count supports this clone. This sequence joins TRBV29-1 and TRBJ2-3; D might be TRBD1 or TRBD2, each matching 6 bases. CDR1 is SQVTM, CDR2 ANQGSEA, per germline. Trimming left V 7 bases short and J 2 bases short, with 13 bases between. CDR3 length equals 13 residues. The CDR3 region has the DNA TGCAGCGGGGGGGCTCGTGACACAGATACGCAGTATTTT. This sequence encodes CSGGARDTDTQYF.

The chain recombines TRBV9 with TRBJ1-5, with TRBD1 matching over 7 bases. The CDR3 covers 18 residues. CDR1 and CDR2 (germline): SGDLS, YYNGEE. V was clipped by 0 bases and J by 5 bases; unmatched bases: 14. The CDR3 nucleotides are TGTGCCAGCAGCGTAGTAGGGACAGCCTCTGGGCCCCATCAGCCCCAGCATTTT. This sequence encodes CASSVVGTASGPHQPQHF. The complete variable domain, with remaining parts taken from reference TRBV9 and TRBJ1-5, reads DSGVTQTPKHLITATGQRVTLRCSPRSGDLSVYWYQQSLDQGLQFLIQYYNGEERAKGNILERFSAQQFPDLHSELNLSSLELGDSALYFCASSVVGTASGPHQPQHFGDGTRLSIL.

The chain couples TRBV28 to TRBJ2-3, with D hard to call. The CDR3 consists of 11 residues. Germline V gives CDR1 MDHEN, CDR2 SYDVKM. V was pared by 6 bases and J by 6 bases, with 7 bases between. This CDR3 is CASSPRDTQYF. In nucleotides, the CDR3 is TGTGCCAGCAGCCCCAGGGATACGCAGTATTTT.

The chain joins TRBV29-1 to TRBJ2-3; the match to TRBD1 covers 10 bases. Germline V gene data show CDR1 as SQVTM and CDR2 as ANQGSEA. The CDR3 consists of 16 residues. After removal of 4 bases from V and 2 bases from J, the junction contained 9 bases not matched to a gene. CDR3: CSVVIWDRGSTDTQYF. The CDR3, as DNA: TGCAGCGTTGTAATCTGGGACAGGGGATCCACAGATACGCAGTATTTT.

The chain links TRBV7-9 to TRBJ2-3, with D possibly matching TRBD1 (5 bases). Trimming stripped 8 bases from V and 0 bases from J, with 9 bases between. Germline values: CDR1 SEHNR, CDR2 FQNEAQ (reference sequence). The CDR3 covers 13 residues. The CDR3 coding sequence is TGTGCCAGCCGAAAGGGGAGCACAGATACGCAGTATTTT. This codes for CASRKGSTDTQYF. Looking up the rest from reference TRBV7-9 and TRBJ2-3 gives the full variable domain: DTGVSQNPRHKITKRGQNVTFRCDPISEHNRLYWYRQTLGQGPEFLTYFQNEAQLEKSRLLSDRFSAERPKGSFSTLEIQRTEQGDSAMYLCASRKGSTDTQYFGPGTRLTVL.

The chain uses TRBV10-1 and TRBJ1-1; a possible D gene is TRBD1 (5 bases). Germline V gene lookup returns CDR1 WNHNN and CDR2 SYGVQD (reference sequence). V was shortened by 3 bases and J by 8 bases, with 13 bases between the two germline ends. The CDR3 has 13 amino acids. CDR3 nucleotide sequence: TGCGCCAGCAGTGATTCCATGGACAAGGAAGCTTTCTTT. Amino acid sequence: CASSDSMDKEAFF.

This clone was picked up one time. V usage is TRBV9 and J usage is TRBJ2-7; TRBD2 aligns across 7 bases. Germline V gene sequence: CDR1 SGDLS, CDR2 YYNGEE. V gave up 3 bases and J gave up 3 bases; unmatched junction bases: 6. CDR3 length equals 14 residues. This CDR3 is CASSAGGTYYEQYF. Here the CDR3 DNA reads TGTGCCAGCAGCGCGGGGGGAACCTACTACGAGCAGTACTTC.

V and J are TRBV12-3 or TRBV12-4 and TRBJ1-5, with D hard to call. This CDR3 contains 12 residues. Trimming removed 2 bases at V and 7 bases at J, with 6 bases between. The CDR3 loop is CASSLNSQPQHF. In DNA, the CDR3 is TGTGCCAGCAGTTTAAATAGCCAGCCCCAGCATTTT.

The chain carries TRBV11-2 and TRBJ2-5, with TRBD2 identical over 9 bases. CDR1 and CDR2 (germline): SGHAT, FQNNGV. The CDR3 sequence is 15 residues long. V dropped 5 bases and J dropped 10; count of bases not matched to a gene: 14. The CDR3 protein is CASSPGLAGSGGQYF. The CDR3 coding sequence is TGTGCCAGCAGCCCGGGGCTAGCGGGGTCTGGGGGCCAGTACTTC. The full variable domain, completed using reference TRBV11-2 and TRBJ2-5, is EAGVAQSPRYKIIEKRQSVAFWCNPISGHATLYWYQQILGQGPKLLIQFQNNGVVDDSQLPKDRFSAERLKGVDSTLKIQPAKLEDSAVYLCASSPGLAGSGGQYFGPGTRLLVL.

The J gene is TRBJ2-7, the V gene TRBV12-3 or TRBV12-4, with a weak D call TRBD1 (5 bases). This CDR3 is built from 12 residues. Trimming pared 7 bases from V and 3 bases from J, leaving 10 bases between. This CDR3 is CASTDDSYEQYF. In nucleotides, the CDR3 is TGTGCCAGCACCGACGACAGCTACGAGCAGTACTTC.

The CDR3 is CASTTGGNTIYF. CDR3 DNA sequence: TGCGCCAGCACCACTGGTGGAAACACCATATATTTT. The rearrangement links TRBV10-1 to TRBJ1-3; no definite D call. The CDR3 runs 12 residues. With 7 bases removed from V and 3 bases from J, the gap between germline ends came to 7 bases. Germline V gene data show CDR1 as WNHNN and CDR2 as SYGVQD (reference sequence).

Here the CDR3 DNA reads TGTGCCAGCAGGGCGGTGGGACAGGGAAGTGGCTACACCTTC. It yields the protein CASRAVGQGSGYTF. This sequence joins TRBV2 and TRBJ1-2, with TRBD1 matching over 9 bases. Germline V gives CDR1 SNHLY, CDR2 FYNNEI. Unmatched junction bases numbered 9, after V lost 6 bases and J lost 7 bases. The CDR3 has 14 residues.

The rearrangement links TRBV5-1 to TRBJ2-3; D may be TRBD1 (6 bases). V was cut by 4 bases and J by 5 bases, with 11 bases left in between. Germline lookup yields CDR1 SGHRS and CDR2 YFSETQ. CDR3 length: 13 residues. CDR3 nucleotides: TGCGCCAGCAGCCCGCAGGGGAGAGATACGCAGTATTTT. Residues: CASSPQGRDTQYF.

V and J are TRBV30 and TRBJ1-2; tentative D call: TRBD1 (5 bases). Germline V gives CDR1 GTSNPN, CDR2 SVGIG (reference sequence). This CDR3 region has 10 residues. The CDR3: CGSDRYGYTF. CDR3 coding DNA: TGTGGCTCCGACAGATATGGCTACACCTTC.

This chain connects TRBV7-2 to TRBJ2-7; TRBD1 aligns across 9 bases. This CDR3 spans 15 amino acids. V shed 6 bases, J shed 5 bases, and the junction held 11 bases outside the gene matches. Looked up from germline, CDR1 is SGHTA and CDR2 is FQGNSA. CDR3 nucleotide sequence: TGTGCCAGCAGAACCGGGACAGGGCCTGTAGACGAGCAGTACTTC. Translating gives CASRTGTGPVDEQYF.

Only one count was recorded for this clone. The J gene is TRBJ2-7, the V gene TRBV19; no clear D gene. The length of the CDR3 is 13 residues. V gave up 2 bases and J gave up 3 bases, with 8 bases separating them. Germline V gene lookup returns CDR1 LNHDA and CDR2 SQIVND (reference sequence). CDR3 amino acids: CASSISDNYEQYF. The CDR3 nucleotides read TGTGCCAGTAGTATATCAGATAACTACGAGCAGTACTTC.

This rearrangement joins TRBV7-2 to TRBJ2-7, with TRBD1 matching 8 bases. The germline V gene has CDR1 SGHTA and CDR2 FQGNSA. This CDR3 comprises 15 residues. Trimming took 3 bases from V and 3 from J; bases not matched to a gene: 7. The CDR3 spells CASSLLTGVDYEQYF. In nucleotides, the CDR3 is TGTGCCAGCAGCTTGCTGACAGGGGTGGACTACGAGCAGTACTTC.

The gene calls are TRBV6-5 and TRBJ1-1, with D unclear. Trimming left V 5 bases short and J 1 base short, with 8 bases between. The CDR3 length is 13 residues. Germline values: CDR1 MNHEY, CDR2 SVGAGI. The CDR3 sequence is CASSMTGNTEAFF. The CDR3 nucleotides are TGTGCCAGCAGTATGACGGGGAACACTGAAGCTTTCTTT.

The CDR3 here is CASSRPGDNYGYTF. In DNA, the CDR3 is TGCGCCAGCAGCCGACCAGGGGACAACTATGGCTACACCTTC. The chain uses TRBV4-1 and TRBJ1-2; the D gene is possibly TRBD1 (6 bases). CDR1 is MGHRA, CDR2 YSYEKL, per germline. This CDR3 has 14 residues. The V end lost 4 bases, the J end lost 2 bases, and 11 bases lay between the germline ends.

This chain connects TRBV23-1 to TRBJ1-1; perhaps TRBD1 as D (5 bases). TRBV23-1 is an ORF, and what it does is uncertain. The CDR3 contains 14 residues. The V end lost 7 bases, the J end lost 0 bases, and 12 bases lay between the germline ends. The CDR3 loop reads CASTRQNLNTEAFF. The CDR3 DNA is TGCGCCAGCACCCGACAGAATCTGAACACTGAAGCTTTCTTT.

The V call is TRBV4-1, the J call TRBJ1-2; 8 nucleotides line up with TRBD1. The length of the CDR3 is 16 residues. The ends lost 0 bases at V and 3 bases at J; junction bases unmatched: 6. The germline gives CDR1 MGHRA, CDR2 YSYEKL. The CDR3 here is CASSQDPPTGDYGYTF. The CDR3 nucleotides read TGCGCCAGCAGCCAAGATCCCCCGACAGGGGACTATGGCTACACCTTC.

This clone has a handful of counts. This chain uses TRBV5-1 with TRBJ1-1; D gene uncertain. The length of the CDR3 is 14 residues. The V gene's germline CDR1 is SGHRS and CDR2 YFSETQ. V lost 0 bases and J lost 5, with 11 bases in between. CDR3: CASSLAPGGTEAFF. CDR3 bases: TGCGCCAGCAGCTTGGCTCCGGGCGGGACTGAAGCTTTCTTT.

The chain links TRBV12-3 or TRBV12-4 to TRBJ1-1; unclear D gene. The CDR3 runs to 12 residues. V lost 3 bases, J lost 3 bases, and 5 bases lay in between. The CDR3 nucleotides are TGTGCCAGCAGTTTGAGCGACACTGAAGCTTTCTTT. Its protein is CASSLSDTEAFF.

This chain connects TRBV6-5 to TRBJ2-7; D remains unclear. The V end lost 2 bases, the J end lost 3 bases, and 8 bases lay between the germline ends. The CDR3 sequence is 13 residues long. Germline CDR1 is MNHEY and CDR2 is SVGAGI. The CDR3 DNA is TGTGCCAGCAGTTACGGCAGAAACTACGAGCAGTACTTC. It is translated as CASSYGRNYEQYF.